The next 26 T cell receptor beta chains were all read from a single sample in a study of T cell responses to AZD1222 COVID-19 vaccine. Profiled with immunoSEQ multiplex PCR; TCRdb holds only in-frame clones, not every one. The sample holds 90,000 to 100,000 clones, 88% seen once. The specimen was peripheral blood, collected 28 days after the second AZD1222 dose. The receptors shown here come from an adult who received the AZD1222 COVID-19 vaccine.

The chain links TRBV28 to TRBJ2-1, with D possibly called TRBD1 or TRBD2 (5 bases each). The CDR3 runs to 17 residues. Germline V gives CDR1 MDHEN, CDR2 SYDVKM. Between the trimmed V and J ends, which lost 6 bases and 5 bases, there was a span of 23 bases. The CDR3 DNA follows: TGTGCCAGCAGCCTTCGGAACCTTGGGTTGGGGGACAATGAGCAGTTCTTC. This gives the protein CASSLRNLGLGDNEQFF.

The J gene is TRBJ1-5, the V gene TRBV10-2; possibly TRBD1 for D (5 bases). From germline, CDR1 is WSHSY and CDR2 SAAADI. The germline V and J ends were trimmed by 6 bases and 3 bases, with 15 bases remaining between them. The CDR3 consists of 15 residues. CDR3 in DNA: TGCGCCAGCAGAGCGACAGCAACCTTCAATCAGCCCCAGCATTTT. This codes for CASRATATFNQPQHF.

The rearrangement links TRBV7-3 to TRBJ2-1; D is unclear. CDR1 is SGHTA, CDR2 FQGTGA, per germline. This CDR3 spans 8 amino acids. Deletions cut 5 bases from V and 14 bases from J, with 4 bases between. The CDR3 DNA sequence: TGTGCCAGCAGCCTGGAGTTCTTC. It codes for CASSLEFF.

The V and J genes are TRBV29-1 and TRBJ1-2; perhaps TRBD1 as D (5 bases). The CDR3 totals 12 residues. CDR1 is SQVTM, CDR2 ANQGSEA, per germline. Trimming stripped 7 bases from V and 3 bases from J, with 12 bases between. The CDR3 is CSAQPGDYGYTF. Written as DNA, the CDR3 is TGCAGCGCTCAACCGGGGGACTATGGCTACACCTTC.

The CDR3 region has the DNA TGTGCCAGCTCACTCAGGACTAGCGGGAGTTCCTACAATGAGCAGTTCTTC. This sequence encodes CASSLRTSGSSYNEQFF. The rearrangement joins TRBV18 to TRBJ2-1; 13 bases line up with TRBD2. Germline assignment: CDR1 KGHSH and CDR2 LQKENI. The V and J ends lost 4 bases and 1 base, in that order; junction bases with no gene match: 4. This CDR3 spans 17 amino acids.

This chain links TRBV5-4 with TRBJ1-5; D may be TRBD1 (5 bases). The CDR3 covers 13 residues. CDR1 is SGHNT and CDR2 is YYREEE in the germline V gene (reference sequence). With 2 bases removed from V and 5 bases from J, the gap between germline ends came to 8 bases. The CDR3 sequence is CASSFGGDQPQHF. The DNA for the CDR3 is TGTGCCAGCAGCTTTGGGGGAGATCAGCCCCAGCATTTT.

The V and J genes are TRBV4-2 and TRBJ1-3; 9 bases are a match to TRBD1. The CDR3 is 16 residues long. The J segment lost 4 bases and the V segment lost 0 bases, leaving 4 bases of the junction unmatched. Germline CDR1 is LGHNA and CDR2 is YNFKEQ. The CDR3 sequence is CASSQETGTGGNTIYF. DNA of the CDR3: TGTGCCAGCAGCCAAGAAACGGGGACAGGGGGAAACACCATATATTTT.

This clone showed up just once. The chain is built from TRBV4-1 and TRBJ1-5, with 7 bases fitting TRBD1. The germline V gene encodes CDR1 MGHRA and CDR2 YSYEKL. The length of the CDR3 is 17 residues. V was clipped by 4 bases and J by 0 bases; unmatched bases: 9. The CDR3 region is CASSRFGTEYSNQPQHF. The CDR3 nucleotides read TGCGCCAGCAGCCGGTTTGGGACAGAGTATAGCAATCAGCCCCAGCATTTT.

The chain links TRBV7-9 to TRBJ1-1; D might be TRBD1 (5 bases). In germline, CDR1 is SEHNR, CDR2 FQNEAQ (reference sequence). V was pared by 0 bases and J by 7 bases, with 12 bases between. The CDR3 runs to 14 residues. The CDR3 nucleotides read TGTGCCAGCAGCTTAGCGCTGACAGCCGGTGAAGCTTTCTTT. This gives the protein CASSLALTAGEAFF.

V usage is TRBV5-1 and J usage is TRBJ2-5; the D gene is possibly TRBD2 (6 bases). The CDR3 length is 15 residues. V was cut by 3 bases and J by 5 bases, with 17 bases left in between. Germline V gene data show CDR1 as SGHRS and CDR2 as YFSETQ. CDR3 amino acids: CASSYYGSGGETQYF. The CDR3 coding sequence is TGCGCCAGCAGCTATTACGGATCAGGAGGGGAGACCCAGTACTTC.

The gene calls are TRBV30 and TRBJ1-3, with D hard to call. CDR3 length equals 17 residues. V was trimmed by 3 bases and J by 0 bases, leaving 18 bases between them. CDR1 and CDR2 from the germline V gene are GTSNPN and SVGIG (reference sequence). The CDR3 spells CAWSTYRAESSGNTIYF. CDR3 DNA sequence: TGTGCCTGGAGCACCTACCGGGCAGAAAGCTCTGGAAACACCATATATTTT.

CDR3 sequence reads: CASSYPASGRGEQFF. Written as DNA, the CDR3 is TGTGCCAGCAGTTACCCGGCTAGCGGGAGGGGCGAGCAGTTCTTC. J is TRBJ2-1 and V is TRBV6-6; TRBD2 aligns across 12 bases. This CDR3 is 15 amino acids long. CDR1 and CDR2 from the germline V gene are MNHNY and SVGAGI (reference sequence). V dropped 2 bases and J dropped 10; count of bases not matched to a gene: 6.

CDR3 region: CASSVDGRNSNEQFF. The CDR3 DNA follows: TGTGCCAGCAGCGTAGACGGGAGAAACTCCAATGAGCAGTTCTTC. This chain uses TRBV9 with TRBJ2-1; possible D gene TRBD2, 6 bases. This CDR3 contains 15 residues. V was shortened by 0 bases and J by 6 bases, with 13 bases between the two germline ends. Germline CDR1 is SGDLS and CDR2 is YYNGEE. Complete variable domain (other parts from reference TRBV9 and TRBJ2-1): DSGVTQTPKHLITATGQRVTLRCSPRSGDLSVYWYQQSLDQGLQFLIQYYNGEERAKGNILERFSAQQFPDLHSELNLSSLELGDSALYFCASSVDGRNSNEQFFGPGTRLTVL.

This chain connects TRBV3-1 (or the pseudogene TRBV3-2) to TRBJ1-1; D unclear. The CDR3 is 13 residues long. The V end was cut by 1 base, the J end by 4 bases, with 7 bases between. From germline, CDR1 is LGHDT and CDR2 YNNKEL (reference sequence). Here the CDR3 DNA reads TGTGCCAGCAGCCAAGCACAGACCACTGAAGCTTTCTTT. Translating it yields CASSQAQTTEAFF.

This clone occurred a few times. V is TRBV27 and J is TRBJ1-2, with unresolved D. CDR1 and CDR2 from the germline V gene are MNHEY and SMNVEV (reference sequence). V lost 4 bases to trimming and J lost 7 bases, with 13 bases between them. The CDR3 runs 13 residues. The CDR3 spells CASSSGLLAGYTF. CDR3 in DNA: TGTGCCAGCAGTTCAGGACTTTTGGCTGGCTACACCTTC.

The CDR3 is CASSPNTGAIVNQPQHF. CDR3 coding DNA: TGTGCCAGCTCACCAAATACAGGGGCAATCGTCAATCAGCCCCAGCATTTT. The rearrangement joins TRBV18 to TRBJ1-5; 7 bases fit TRBD1. Looked up from germline, CDR1 is KGHSH and CDR2 is LQKENI. This CDR3 comprises 17 residues. V gave up 2 bases and J gave up 3 bases; unmatched junction bases: 10.

The chain recombines TRBV5-3 with TRBJ1-2, with a weak D call TRBD1 (5 bases). TRBV5-3 has ORF status, its function being uncertain. Trimming left V 4 bases short and J 4 bases short, with 14 bases between. The CDR3 consists of 14 residues. CDR3 nucleotide sequence: TGTGCCAGAAGCACTCCGGGACTCTGCTATGGCTACACCTTC. Amino acids: CARSTPGLCYGYTF.

The chain links TRBV5-1 to TRBJ2-2; D unclear. In germline, CDR1 is SGHRS, CDR2 YFSETQ. The CDR3 sequence is 16 residues long. V gave up 0 bases and J gave up 2 bases, with 11 bases separating them. The CDR3 bases are TGCGCCAGCAGCTTGGTGTCTCCGGCTAACACCGGGGAGCTGTTTTTT. It yields the protein CASSLVSPANTGELFF.

This chain joins TRBV11-1 and TRBJ2-1; 9 positions agree with TRBD2. The CDR3 is 15 amino acids. V gave up 3 bases and J gave up 0 bases; unmatched junction bases: 0. Germline V lookup: CDR1 SGHAT, CDR2 FQDESV (reference sequence). CDR3 region: CASSFSGSSYNEQFF. The CDR3, as DNA: TGTGCCAGCAGCTTTAGCGGGAGCTCCTACAATGAGCAGTTCTTC.

Here the CDR3 reads CASRLNTEAFF. CDR3 nucleotide sequence: TGTGCCAGCAGGCTGAACACTGAAGCTTTCTTT. The genes are TRBV27 and TRBJ1-1; no firm D call. CDR1 and CDR2 from the germline V gene are MNHEY and SMNVEV (reference sequence). The ends were cut back, 6 bases at V and 0 bases at J, with 2 bases in the middle. The CDR3 covers 11 residues.

The J gene is TRBJ1-6, the V gene TRBV27; the match to TRBD1 covers 11 bases. The CDR3 runs to 17 residues. Germline V CDR1 and CDR2: MNHEY, SMNVEV (reference sequence). With V trimmed by 3 bases and J by 7 bases, 8 bases remained unmatched. The CDR3 spells CASSFRDRGIGNSPLHF. The CDR3 DNA reads as TGTGCCAGCAGTTTCCGGGACAGGGGGATCGGGAATTCACCCCTCCACTTT.

The chain uses TRBV18 and TRBJ1-2, with 9 positions matching TRBD1. The CDR3 spans 15 residues. The V gene's germline CDR1 is KGHSH and CDR2 LQKENI. Trimming took 3 bases from V and 6 from J; bases not matched to a gene: 8. CDR3 sequence reads: CASSPEGQGKDGYTF. In nucleotides, the CDR3 is TGTGCCAGCTCACCCGAGGGACAGGGAAAGGATGGCTACACCTTC.

This sequence joins TRBV28 and TRBJ2-3; D may be TRBD1 (7 bases). The CDR3 sequence is 15 residues long. Looked up from germline, CDR1 is MDHEN and CDR2 is SYDVKM. The V and J ends lost 5 bases and 3 bases respectively, with 15 bases between them. CDR3 loop: CASSQGGQGTDTQYF. DNA of the CDR3: TGTGCCAGCAGTCAGGGGGGCCAAGGGACAGATACGCAGTATTTT.

This chain joins TRBV15 and TRBJ1-5; D unclear. Per the germline V gene, CDR1 is LNHNV and CDR2 is YYDKDF (reference sequence). V shed 7 bases and J shed 0 bases, with 7 bases lying between them. This CDR3 is built from 13 residues. The CDR3 DNA follows: TGTGCCACCACAGACTATAGCAATCAGCCCCAGCATTTT. This sequence encodes CATTDYSNQPQHF.

The rearrangement links TRBV6-5 to TRBJ1-1; TRBD1 matches at 7 bases. The CDR3 extends over 14 amino acids. CDR1 and CDR2 (germline): MNHEY, SVGAGI. V shed 7 bases, J shed 2 bases, and the junction held 7 bases outside the gene matches. The CDR3 loop reads CASIDRATNTEAFF. In DNA form, the CDR3 reads TGTGCCAGCATAGACAGGGCAACCAACACTGAAGCTTTCTTT.

This clone has a single count. The gene calls are TRBV19 and TRBJ2-3; possibly TRBD1 for D (8 bases). The CDR3 loop spans 14 amino acids. The germline V and J ends were trimmed by 6 bases and 3 bases, with 13 bases remaining between them. Looked up from germline, CDR1 is LNHDA and CDR2 is SQIVND (reference sequence). The CDR3 sequence is CASRTGEGTDTQYF. The CDR3 nucleotides are TGTGCCAGTAGGACAGGGGAGGGAACAGATACGCAGTATTTT.